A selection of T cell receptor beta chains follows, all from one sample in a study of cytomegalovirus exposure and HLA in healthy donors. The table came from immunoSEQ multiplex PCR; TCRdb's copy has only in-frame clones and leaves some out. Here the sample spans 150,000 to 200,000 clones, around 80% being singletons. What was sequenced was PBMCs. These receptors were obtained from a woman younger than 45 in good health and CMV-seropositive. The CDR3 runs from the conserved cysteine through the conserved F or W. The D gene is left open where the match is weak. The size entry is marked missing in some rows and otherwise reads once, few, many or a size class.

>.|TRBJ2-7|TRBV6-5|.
TGTGCCAGCAGTTACGCGGGGAGGGAGCAGTACTTC
CASSYAGREQYF
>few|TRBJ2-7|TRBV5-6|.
TGTGCCAGCAGCCTCGGTCCAGGGGGGTACGAGCAGTACTTC
CASSLGPGGYEQYF
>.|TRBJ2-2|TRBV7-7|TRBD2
TGTGCCAGCAGCCCCACTAGCGGGGGAGACACCGGGGAGCTGTTTTTT
CASSPTSGGDTGELFF
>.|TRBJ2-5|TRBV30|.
TGTGCCTGGAGGCAGAATACGGAGACCCAGTACTTC
CAWRQNTETQYF
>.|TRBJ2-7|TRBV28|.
TGTGCCAGCAGTTTTCCAACGACTACAAACGAGCAGTACTTC
CASSFPTTTNEQYF
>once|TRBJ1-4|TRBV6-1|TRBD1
TGTGCCACCAGAGGGACAGGGACTTCTGAAAAACTGTTTTTT
CATRGTGTSEKLFF
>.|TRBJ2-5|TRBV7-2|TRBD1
TGTGCCAGCAGCTTAGGGGGACAGGGACAAGAGACCCAGTACTTC
CASSLGGQGQETQYF
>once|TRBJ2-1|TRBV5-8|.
TGTGCCAGCAGCCGCAGGCGGGCCTCCGGAGGGAATGAGCAGTTCTTC
CASSRRRASGGNEQFF
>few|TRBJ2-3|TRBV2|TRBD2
TGTGCCAGCAGTCGAGCGGGAGGGACAAGGGCGGATACGCAGTATTTT
CASSRAGGTRADTQYF
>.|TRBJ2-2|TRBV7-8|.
TGTGCCAGCAGCTCCTTTAGCGGCGCGAACACCGGGGAGCTGTTTTTT
CASSSFSGANTGELFF
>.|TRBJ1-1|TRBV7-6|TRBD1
TGTGCCAGCAGCTTAAATCCCGGACAGGGTTTAATGAACACTGAAGCTTTCTTT
CASSLNPGQGLMNTEAFF
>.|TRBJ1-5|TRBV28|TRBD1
TGTGCCAGCAGGTCGACAGGGTCGGCTCAGCCCCAGCATTTT
CASRSTGSAQPQHF
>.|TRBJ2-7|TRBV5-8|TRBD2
TGTGCCAGCAGCTTAAGTGGGCCCGGACTAGTGTTCTACGAGCAGTACTTC
CASSLSGPGLVFYEQYF
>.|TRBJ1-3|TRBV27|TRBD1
TGTGCCAGCAGTTTATATAGGGGGCATAAAGGAAACACCATATATTTT
CASSLYRGHKGNTIYF
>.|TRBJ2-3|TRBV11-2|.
TGTGCCAACAGCTCGAGTACAGATACGCAGTATTTT
CANSSSTDTQYF
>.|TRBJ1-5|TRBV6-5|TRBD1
TGTGCCAGCAGTTACCGACAGGGGTCTCAGCCCCAGCATTTT
CASSYRQGSQPQHF
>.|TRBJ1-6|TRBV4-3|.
TGCGCCAGCAGCCAAGGGCAGGATAATTCACCCCTCCACTTT
CASSQGQDNSPLHF
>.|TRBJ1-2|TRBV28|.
TGTGCCAGCAGTGAGGTGCAGGGCTGGGGCTACACCTTC
CASSEVQGWGYTF
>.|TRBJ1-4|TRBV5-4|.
TGTGCCAGCAGCCCCCCAGGGGCCCATGAAAAACTGTTTTTT
CASSPPGAHEKLFF
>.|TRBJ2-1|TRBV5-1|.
TGCGCCAGCAGCTCTGAGCCAGGGTGGAATGAGCAGTTCTTC
CASSSEPGWNEQFF